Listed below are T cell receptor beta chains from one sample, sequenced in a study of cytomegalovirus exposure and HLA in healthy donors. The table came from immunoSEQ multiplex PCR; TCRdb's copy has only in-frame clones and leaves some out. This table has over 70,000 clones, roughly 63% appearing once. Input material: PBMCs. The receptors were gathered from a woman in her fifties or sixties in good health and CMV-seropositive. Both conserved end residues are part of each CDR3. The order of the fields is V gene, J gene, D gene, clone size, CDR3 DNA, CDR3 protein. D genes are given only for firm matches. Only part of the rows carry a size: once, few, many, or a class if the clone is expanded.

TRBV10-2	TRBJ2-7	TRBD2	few	TGCGCCAGCAGTCGTAGCGGGGCCGGTTCCTACGAGCAGTACTTC	CASSRSGAGSYEQYF
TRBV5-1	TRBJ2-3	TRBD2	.	TGCGCCAGCAGTCCACAGCGGGGGGGGTCGGATACGCAGTATTTT	CASSPQRGGSDTQYF
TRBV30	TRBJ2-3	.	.	TGTGCCTGGAGTGTCCTAGATACGCAGTATTTT	CAWSVLDTQYF
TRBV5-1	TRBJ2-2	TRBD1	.	TGCGCCAGCAGCTTGGTGGGACAGGGGGCCTCCGGGGAGCTGTTTTTT	CASSLVGQGASGELFF
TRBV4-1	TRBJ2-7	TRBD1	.	TGCGCCAGCAGCCAAGATTGGCCAGGGGGCGTGAGCGAGCAGTACTTC	CASSQDWPGGVSEQYF
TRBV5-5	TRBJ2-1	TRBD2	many	TGTGCCAGCAGCTTTGGGGTGGGGGAGGGAGCTGTTGGGAATGAGCAGTTCTTC	CASSFGVGEGAVGNEQFF
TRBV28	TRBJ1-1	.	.	TGTGCCAGCAGTTATTCTAGCGGAACTGAAGCTTTCTTT	CASSYSSGTEAFF
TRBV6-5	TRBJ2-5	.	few	TGTGCCAGCAGCTACTCCGGGACTCGTCAAGAGACCCAGTACTTC	CASSYSGTRQETQYF
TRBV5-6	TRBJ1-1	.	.	TGTGCCAGCAGCTTTGGACAGATAACTGGAGCTTTCTTT	CASSFGQITGAFF
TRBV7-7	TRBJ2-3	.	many	TGTGCCAGCAGCTTAGCTGGGGAGGCAGATACGCAGTATTTT	CASSLAGEADTQYF
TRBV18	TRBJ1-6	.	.	TGTGCCAGCTCACCTGACGGGGGTTCACCCCTCCACTTT	CASSPDGGSPLHF
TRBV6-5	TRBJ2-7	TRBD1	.	TGTGCCGGCAGCGAACAGGGGATAGACTCCTACGAGCAGTACTTC	CAGSEQGIDSYEQYF
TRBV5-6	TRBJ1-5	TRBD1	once	TGTGCCAGCAGCTTGGGGGGACAGGGGGCAATTCAGCCCCAGCATTTT	CASSLGGQGAIQPQHF
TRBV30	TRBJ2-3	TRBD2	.	TGTGCCCTAGGTTATGGTGGCGGGGGGGCCATGGCGGATACGCAGTATTTT	CALGYGGGGAMADTQYF
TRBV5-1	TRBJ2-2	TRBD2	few	TGCGCCAGCAGCTTGGCCTCGGGGGGGACCGGGGAGCTGTTTTTT	CASSLASGGTGELFF
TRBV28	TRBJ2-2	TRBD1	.	TGTGCCAGCAGTCGCGGGACAGGGGGCACCGGGGAGCTGTTTTTT	CASSRGTGGTGELFF
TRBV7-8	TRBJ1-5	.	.	TGTGCCAGCAGCGGTGCGGGGGTTAATCAGCCCCAGCATTTT	CASSGAGVNQPQHF
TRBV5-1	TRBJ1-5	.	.	TGCGCCAGCAGCTTGCCCCAGTCACCATACCTTAGCAATCAGCCCCAGCATTTT	CASSLPQSPYLSNQPQHF
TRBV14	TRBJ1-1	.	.	TGTGCCAGCAGCGGGGGTTCAGGGGAATTTATGAACACTGAAGCTTTCTTT	CASSGGSGEFMNTEAFF
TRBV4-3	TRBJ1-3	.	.	TGCGCCAGCAGCCTTGGACAGCTTGGAAACACCATATATTTT	CASSLGQLGNTIYF
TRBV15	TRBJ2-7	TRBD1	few	TGTGCCACCAGCAGAGATAGACAGGGGAAGTACGAGCAGTACTTC	CATSRDRQGKYEQYF
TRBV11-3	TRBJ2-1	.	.	TGTGCCAGCAGCTACGGGACTCTGGGTGAGCAGTTCTTC	CASSYGTLGEQFF
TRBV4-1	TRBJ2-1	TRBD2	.	TGCGCCAGCAGCCAAGAGGCTAGCGGGGGTTATGATGAGCAGTTCTTC	CASSQEASGGYDEQFF
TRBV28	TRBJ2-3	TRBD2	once	TGTGCCAGCAGCCCCATAACTAGCGGGGACACAGATACGCAGTATTTT	CASSPITSGDTDTQYF
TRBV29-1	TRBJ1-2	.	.	TGCAGCGTTGAGCACCGGGGAAATGGCTACACCTTC	CSVEHRGNGYTF
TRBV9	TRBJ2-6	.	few	TGTGCCAGCAGCCTACGGGACTCTGGGGCCAACGTCCTGACTTTC	CASSLRDSGANVLTF
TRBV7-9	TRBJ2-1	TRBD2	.	TGTGCCAGCAGCTCGCGGGCAGGACTAGTATCGTACAATGAGCAGTTCTTC	CASSSRAGLVSYNEQFF
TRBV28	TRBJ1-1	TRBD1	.	TGTGCCAGCAGTGGGGCCAGGGGGCATCATGACACTGAAGCTTTCTTT	CASSGARGHHDTEAFF
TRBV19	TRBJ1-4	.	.	TGTGCCAGTAGTATAGTATCGGCTAATGAAAAACTGTTTTTT	CASSIVSANEKLFF
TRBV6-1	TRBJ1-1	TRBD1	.	TGTGCCAGCAGGTCCTCAGGGGGGCCGATCACTGAAGCTTTCTTT	CASRSSGGPITEAFF
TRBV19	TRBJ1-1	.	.	TGTGCCAGCAGTGACAGGAGAGCTTTCTTT	CASSDRRAFF
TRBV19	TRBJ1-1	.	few	TGTGCCAGTACCAACCGGGATAAGACTGAAGCTTTCTTT	CASTNRDKTEAFF
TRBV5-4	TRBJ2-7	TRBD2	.	TGTGCCAGCAGCCGGAGCGGGGGGACCTCCTACGAGCAGTACTTC	CASSRSGGTSYEQYF
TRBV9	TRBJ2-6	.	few	TGTGCCAGCAGCGTAGCTTCGAGGCAGGGGCTGGGGGCCAACGTCCTGACTTTC	CASSVASRQGLGANVLTF
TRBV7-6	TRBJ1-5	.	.	TGTGCCAGCAGCCGCGGGAGTAATCAGCCCCAGCATTTT	CASSRGSNQPQHF
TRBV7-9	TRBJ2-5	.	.	TGTGCCAGCAGCCCTCCGGGACTGGGAGAGACCCAGTACTTC	CASSPPGLGETQYF
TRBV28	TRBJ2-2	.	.	TGTGCCAGCAGCCAGAACACCGGGGAGCTGTTTTTT	CASSQNTGELFF
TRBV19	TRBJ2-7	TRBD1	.	TGTGCCAGTAGTCCCCGGACAGGGAGGAACTACGAGCAGTACTTC	CASSPRTGRNYEQYF
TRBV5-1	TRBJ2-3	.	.	TGCGCCAGCAACCCATCGGCAGGGAGCACAGATACGCAGTATTTT	CASNPSAGSTDTQYF
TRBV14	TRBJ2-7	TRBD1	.	TGTGCCAGCAGCCAAGATGATCTCAGGGGGTGGGAGCAGTACTTC	CASSQDDLRGWEQYF
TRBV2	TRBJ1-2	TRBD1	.	TGTGCCAGCCTAAGCAGGGACAGGTTTAACTATGGCTACACCTTC	CASLSRDRFNYGYTF
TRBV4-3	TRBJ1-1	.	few	TGCGCCAGCAGCCAATATTTTGGCTCTGAAGCTTTCTTT	CASSQYFGSEAFF
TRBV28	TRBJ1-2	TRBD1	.	TGTGCCAGCGCCGGGACAGGGAGAGGCTACACCTTC	CASAGTGRGYTF
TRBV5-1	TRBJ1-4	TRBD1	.	TGCGCCAGCAGTCTTGTCCCGGGACAGGGGGCTAATGAAAAACTGTTTTTT	CASSLVPGQGANEKLFF
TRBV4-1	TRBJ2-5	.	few	TGCGCCAGTAGCCCCTCGGGGGACCCACGGGAGACCCAATACTTC	CASSPSGDPRETQYF
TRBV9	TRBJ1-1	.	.	TGTGCCAGCAGCCCTTCAGGGTTCCCGAACACTGAAGCTTTCTTT	CASSPSGFPNTEAFF
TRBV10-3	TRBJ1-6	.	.	TGTGCCATCAGTGAGTCAACCCGGAGCTCCTATAATTCACCCCTCCACTTT	CAISESTRSSYNSPLHF
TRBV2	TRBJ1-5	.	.	TGTGCCAGCAGTGAAGGGACAGATAGCAATCAGCCCCAGCATTTT	CASSEGTDSNQPQHF
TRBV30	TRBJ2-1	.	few	TGTGCCTGGGACCGGGGTGGGGACTCTGAGCAGTTCTTC	CAWDRGGDSEQFF
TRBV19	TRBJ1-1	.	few	TGTGCCAGTAGTATTCTATCCGGGACATCGAACACTGAAGCTTTCTTT	CASSILSGTSNTEAFF
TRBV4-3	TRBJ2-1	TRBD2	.	TGCGCCAGCAGCCAACTAGCGGGGGAGGGGAATGAGCAGTTCTTC	CASSQLAGEGNEQFF